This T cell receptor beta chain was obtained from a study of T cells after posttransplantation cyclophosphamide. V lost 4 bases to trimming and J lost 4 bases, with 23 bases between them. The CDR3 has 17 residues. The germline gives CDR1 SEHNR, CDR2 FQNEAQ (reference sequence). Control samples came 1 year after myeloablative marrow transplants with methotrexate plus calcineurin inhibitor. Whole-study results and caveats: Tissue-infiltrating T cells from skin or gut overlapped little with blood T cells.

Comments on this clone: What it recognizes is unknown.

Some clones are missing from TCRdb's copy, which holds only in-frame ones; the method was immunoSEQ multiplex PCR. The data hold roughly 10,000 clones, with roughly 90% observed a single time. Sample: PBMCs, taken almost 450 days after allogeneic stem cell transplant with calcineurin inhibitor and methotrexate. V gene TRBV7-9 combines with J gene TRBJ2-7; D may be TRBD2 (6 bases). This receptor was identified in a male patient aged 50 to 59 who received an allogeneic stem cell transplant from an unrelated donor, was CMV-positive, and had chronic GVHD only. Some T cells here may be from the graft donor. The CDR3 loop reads CASSWVGRGALTYEQYF. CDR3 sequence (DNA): TGTGCCAGCAGCTGGGTGGGGCGGGGAGCACTAACTTACGAGCAGTACTTC.